The 20 T cell receptor beta chains in this list originate from one sample, sequenced in a study of PD-L1 blockade in urothelial cancer. The data were produced by immunoSEQ multiplex PCR, yet TCRdb's version contains in-frame clones alone and is incomplete. The repertoire holds around 26,000 clones, with 65% to 90% as singletons. The sequencing here drew on PBMCs, taken around atezolizumab (anti-PD-L1) treatment. These receptors were obtained from a man aged 60 to 75 with urothelial cancer.

This chain joins TRBV7-2 and TRBJ1-6; maybe TRBD1 (5 bases). V lost 3 bases and J lost 2, with 8 bases in between. Germline CDR1 reads SGHTA; CDR2 reads FQGNSA. The CDR3 spans 15 residues. CDR3 nucleotide sequence: TGTGCCAGCAGCTTTAGGGGCACCTATAATTCACCCCTCCACTTT. Translating it yields CASSFRGTYNSPLHF.

The sample holds one count of this clone. In DNA form, the CDR3 reads TGTGCCAGCAGCCCCACGCCAGCGGGGGGGCACACCGGGGAGCTGTTTTTT. The encoded protein is CASSPTPAGGHTGELFF. The chain combines TRBV7-3 with TRBJ2-2; 10 bases match TRBD2. The CDR3 has 17 residues. V lost 5 bases, J lost 3 bases, and 9 bases stayed unmatched. The germline V gene encodes CDR1 SGHTA and CDR2 FQGTGA.

The CDR3 nucleotides read TGCGCCAGCAGCCACTATGCCGGGACTCGCCCCGGGGACGAGCAGTACTTC. Amino acids: CASSHYAGTRPGDEQYF. This rearrangement joins TRBV4-3 to TRBJ2-7; the D gene is possibly TRBD2 (6 bases). The V end was cut by 3 bases, the J end by 5 bases, with 23 bases between. The V gene's germline CDR1 is LGHNA and CDR2 YSLEER. The length of the CDR3 is 17 residues.

The genes are TRBV2 and TRBJ2-7; D is undetermined. Germline V gene lookup returns CDR1 SNHLY and CDR2 FYNNEI. Trimming took 4 bases from V and 3 from J, leaving 4 bases between them. CDR3 length: 11 amino acids. CDR3 amino acids: CASSGGYEQYF. In nucleotides, the CDR3 is TGTGCCAGCAGTGGAGGCTACGAGCAGTACTTC.

The chain combines TRBV5-1 with TRBJ1-2; no reliable D call. V lost 0 bases to trimming and J lost 4 bases, with 13 bases between them. Germline CDR1 is SGHRS and CDR2 is YFSETQ. The CDR3 is 15 amino acids. The CDR3 region has the DNA TGCGCCAGCAGCTTGGTTGGGTCCTCTAGCTATGGCTACACCTTC. This codes for CASSLVGSSSYGYTF.

The rearrangement links TRBV29-1 to TRBJ1-1; 7 nucleotides line up with TRBD1. Germline CDR1 and CDR2: SQVTM and ANQGSEA. The CDR3 length is 13 residues. Trimming cost V 7 bases and J 0 bases; bases outside gene matches: 5. The CDR3 bases are TGCAGCGGTGTGGGACAGATGAACACTGAAGCTTTCTTT. It specifies CSGVGQMNTEAFF.

J is TRBJ2-1 and V is TRBV20-1; possibly TRBD2 for D (5 bases). CDR3 length: 11 amino acids. V dropped 3 bases and J dropped 7 bases, with 7 bases sitting between them. Per germline, CDR1 DFQATT and CDR2 SNEGSKA (reference sequence). For the CDR3, the DNA is TGCAGTGCTAGCCGCGGGAATGAGCAGTTCTTC. It is translated as CSASRGNEQFF.

Within the sample, this clone is medium-sized. J is TRBJ2-1 and V is TRBV19; 12 bases map to TRBD2. The CDR3 extends over 16 amino acids. CDR1 and CDR2 from the germline V gene are LNHDA and SQIVND (reference sequence). Trimming took 4 bases from V and 9 from J; bases not matched to a gene: 10. This chain's CDR3 is CASSTLTSGRVVEQFF. The DNA for the CDR3 is TGTGCCAGTAGTACCTTGACTAGCGGGAGAGTTGTTGAGCAGTTCTTC.

The chain links TRBV6-6 to TRBJ1-1, with D hard to call. In germline, CDR1 is MNHNY, CDR2 SVGAGI (reference sequence). The CDR3 extends over 13 amino acids. Trimming cost V 5 bases and J 7 bases, with 14 bases left between them. CDR3 DNA: TGTGCCAGCAGTCCGCCGACACGAAATGAAGCTTTCTTT. It codes for CASSPPTRNEAFF.

The chain recombines TRBV27 with TRBJ2-5; TRBD1 matches at 7 bases. The CDR3 is made up of 16 amino acids. Germline lookup yields CDR1 MNHEY and CDR2 SMNVEV (reference sequence). The junction had 10 bases not matched to a gene; V was cut back by 4 bases and J by 2 bases. CDR3 loop: CASSSTGTDLQETQYF. The CDR3 coding sequence is TGTGCCAGCAGTTCTACCGGGACAGACCTACAAGAGACCCAGTACTTC.

V and J are TRBV27 and TRBJ1-2; 8 nucleotides match TRBD1. This CDR3 has 14 amino acids. The junction had 9 bases not matched to a gene; V was cut back by 6 bases and J by 6 bases. The germline V gene encodes CDR1 MNHEY and CDR2 SMNVEV (reference sequence). The CDR3: CASSPGTTGDGYTF. CDR3 sequence (DNA): TGTGCCAGCAGCCCGGGAACGACAGGGGATGGCTACACCTTC.

The gene calls are TRBV27 and TRBJ2-7, with 8 bases fitting TRBD1. The V gene end was trimmed by 3 bases and the J gene end by 2 bases; junction bases not matched to a gene: 6. The germline V gene has CDR1 MNHEY and CDR2 SMNVEV (reference sequence). This CDR3 comprises 15 residues. CDR3 residues: CASSFRPGGPYEQYF. In nucleotides, the CDR3 is TGTGCCAGCAGTTTCAGGCCAGGGGGCCCCTACGAGCAGTACTTC.

This chain joins TRBV7-9 and TRBJ1-2; 8 positions match TRBD1. The germline V gene encodes CDR1 SEHNR and CDR2 FQNEAQ (reference sequence). V dropped 5 bases and J dropped 2; count of bases not matched to a gene: 10. This CDR3 is 16 amino acids long. The CDR3, as DNA: TGTGCCAGCAGCCAGAGCAGGGGGCGAAACAACTATGGCTACACCTTC. It encodes CASSQSRGRNNYGYTF.

The chain's CDR3 is CASSFPSGGSMRTDTQYF. In nucleotides, the CDR3 is TGTGCCAGCAGCTTCCCTAGCGGGGGTTCAATGAGGACAGATACGCAGTATTTT. This rearrangement joins TRBV5-5 to TRBJ2-3; 10 bases are a match to TRBD2. The CDR3 runs 18 residues. V was clipped by 2 bases and J by 3 bases; unmatched bases: 12. Looked up from germline, CDR1 is SGHKS and CDR2 is YYEKEE (reference sequence). The variable domain in full, with the rest retrieved from reference TRBV5-5 and TRBJ2-3, is DAGVTQSPTHLIKTRGQQVTLRCSPISGHKSVSWYQQVLGQGPQFIFQYYEKEERGRGNFPDRFSARQFPNYSSELNVNALLLGDSALYLCASSFPSGGSMRTDTQYFGPGTRLTVL.

V usage is TRBV9 and J usage is TRBJ2-5, with 9 bases aligning to TRBD2. Germline CDR1 and CDR2: SGDLS and YYNGEE. The CDR3 consists of 14 residues. Trimming at V came to 3 bases and at J to 7 bases, leaving 7 bases not matched to a gene. The CDR3 here is CASSALAGSGTQYF. As DNA, the CDR3 is TGTGCCAGCAGCGCGCTAGCGGGGTCAGGGACCCAGTACTTC.

The rearrangement uses TRBV7-3 and TRBJ1-1, with no clear D. Trimming took 5 bases from V and 5 from J, leaving 18 bases between them. Germline V gene data show CDR1 as SGHTA and CDR2 as FQGTGA. The CDR3 extends over 15 amino acids. CDR3 nucleotide sequence: TGTGCCAGCAGCCCACGAGTCGGGGAAAGTACTGAAGCTTTCTTT. This codes for CASSPRVGESTEAFF.

J is TRBJ2-5 and V is TRBV7-6, with 9 nucleotides matching TRBD1. This CDR3 is 13 amino acids long. CDR1 is SGHVS and CDR2 is FNYEAQ in the germline V gene. V dropped 3 bases and J dropped 6; count of bases not matched to a gene: 2. The CDR3 protein is CASSFGQGKTQYF. CDR3 in DNA: TGTGCCAGCAGCTTCGGACAGGGGAAGACCCAGTACTTC.

This clone was seen a single time. The chain has TRBV7-9 and TRBJ2-1; the match to TRBD1 covers 8 bases. Germline V CDR1 and CDR2: SEHNR, FQNEAQ (reference sequence). The CDR3 runs 14 residues. Trimming at V came to 6 bases and at J to 6 bases, leaving 7 bases not matched to a gene. CDR3 bases: TGTGCCAGCAGGACACGACAGGGGACCAATGAGCAGTTCTTC. It is translated as CASRTRQGTNEQFF. The complete variable domain, with remaining parts taken from reference TRBV7-9 and TRBJ2-1, reads DTGVSQNPRHKITKRGQNVTFRCDPISEHNRLYWYRQTLGQGPEFLTYFQNEAQLEKSRLLSDRFSAERPKGSFSTLEIQRTEQGDSAMYLCASRTRQGTNEQFFGPGTRLTVL.

This sequence joins TRBV4-3 and TRBJ2-1, with a possible D match to TRBD1 (6 bases). The CDR3 covers 15 residues. V lost 1 base and J 4 bases, leaving 11 bases between the germline ends. Germline V gene sequence: CDR1 LGHNA, CDR2 YSLEER. CDR3 residues: CASSQGQGIYNEQFF. The CDR3 coding sequence is TGCGCCAGCAGCCAAGGCCAGGGGATTTACAATGAGCAGTTCTTC.

The V gene is TRBV18, the J gene TRBJ1-1; possibly TRBD1 for D (6 bases). This CDR3 has 15 amino acids. Germline values: CDR1 KGHSH, CDR2 LQKENI. The V end was cut by 3 bases, the J end by 4 bases, with 15 bases between. The CDR3: CASSPFTGLATEAFF. The CDR3 bases are TGTGCCAGCTCACCTTTTACAGGGTTGGCCACTGAAGCTTTCTTT.